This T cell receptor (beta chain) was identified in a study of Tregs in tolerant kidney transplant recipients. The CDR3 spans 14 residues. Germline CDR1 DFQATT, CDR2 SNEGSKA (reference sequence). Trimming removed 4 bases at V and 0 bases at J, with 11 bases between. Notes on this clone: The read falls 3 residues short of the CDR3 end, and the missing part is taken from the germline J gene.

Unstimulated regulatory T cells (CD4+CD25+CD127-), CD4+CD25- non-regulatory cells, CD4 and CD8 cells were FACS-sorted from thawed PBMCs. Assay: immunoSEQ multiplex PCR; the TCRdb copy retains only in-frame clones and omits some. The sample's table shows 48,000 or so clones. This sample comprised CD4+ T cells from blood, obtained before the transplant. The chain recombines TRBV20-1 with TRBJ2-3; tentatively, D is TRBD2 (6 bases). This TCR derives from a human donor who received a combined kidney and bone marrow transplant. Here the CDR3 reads CSANLAMSTDTQYF. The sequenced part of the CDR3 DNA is TGCAGTGCTAACCTAGCGATGAGCACAGATACG.